The TCR beta chain described here comes from a study of neoadjuvant anti-PD-1 for oral cavity cancer. Points from the study as a whole: Higher pretreatment Treg/Th17 ratios tracked higher pretreatment blood clonality.

These newly diagnosed stage II-IVA oral cavity squamous cell carcinoma patients had no prior systemic or radiation treatment. Looked up from germline, CDR1 is GTSNPN and CDR2 is SVGIG (reference sequence). The V gene lost 0 bases and the J gene lost 2 bases, with 14 bases spanning the gap. The CDR3 covers 16 residues. Note on this clone: What it recognizes is unknown.

PBMC libraries mostly used 450 to 600 ng of input genomic DNA, with six replicates per sample. The repertoire was sequenced with immunoSEQ multiplex PCR; TCRdb's copy has only in-frame clones and lacks some. The sample has over 11,000 clones, over 55% seen once. Material: PBMCs, obtained before nivolumab (anti-PD-1) treatment. The clonotype comes from a person aged 40 to 85 with oral cavity squamous cell carcinoma. The rearrangement links TRBV30 to TRBJ1-3, with D uncertain. The CDR3 region is CAWSVESVLTGNTIYF. The DNA for the CDR3 is TGTGCCTGGAGTGTAGAGTCCGTTCTCACTGGAAACACCATATATTTT. The whole variable domain, filled in from reference TRBV30 and TRBJ1-3, reads SQTIHQWPATLVQPVGSPLSLECTVEGTSNPNLYWYRQAAGRGLQLLFYSVGIGQISSEVPQNLSASRPQDRQFILSSKKLLLSDSGFYLCAWSVESVLTGNTIYFGEGSWLTVV.